This record looks at one T cell receptor (beta chain) sequence and its context. The antigen remains undetermined. Sequencing libraries made from TCR beta cDNA carried unique molecular identifiers. The authors obtained 400,000 to 600,000 cDNA molecules from approximately 1 to 10 million T cells. One entry per CDR3 protein results from TCRdb running MiXCR on the PCR reads. This table holds some 690,000 distinct CDR3 sequences, roughly 27% found once. The data originate from a study of post-analysis software for immune sequencing data. The overall study: The study covered relapsing-remitting, secondary progressive and progressive-relapsing courses of multiple sclerosis. The study, taken as a whole, reports: The study found significantly lower normalized Chao1 diversity in multiple sclerosis patients than in controls. TRBV5-6, TRBV5-1 and TRBV20-1 were among a few TRBV segments more frequent in patients than controls. Samples prepared in the same batch strongly co-clustered by F measure.

V was cut by 8 bases and J by 2 bases, with 16 bases left in between. The length of the CDR3 is 14 residues. CDR1 is MNHEY, CDR2 SMNVEV, per germline (reference sequence). The receptor was derived from a girl aged 10-17 years with multiple sclerosis. The material sequenced was blood. The chain links TRBV27 to TRBJ2-7; D perhaps matches TRBD2 (7 bases). The DNA for the CDR3 is TGTGCCAGCGCAGGGGACTATAAACCCTACGAGCAGTACTTC. As protein: CASAGDYKPYEQYF.